The rows below give T cell receptor beta chains drawn from one sample of a study of control samples from healthy donors and cancer patients. Measured with immunoSEQ multiplex PCR; TCRdb has only the in-frame clones, and not every one. The sample has 100,000 to 150,000 clones; approximately 89% are singletons. Sequencing was carried out using blood. The receptors originated from a man aged 55 to 70 in good health. Both conserved end residues are part of each CDR3. The D gene is left open where the match is weak. The size entry is marked missing in some rows and otherwise reads once, few, many or a size class.

d_call	clone_size	v_call	j_call	cdr3_nt	cdr3_aa
.	.	TRBV11-1	TRBJ1-6	TGTGCCAGCAGCTTTGAGGGATTGACTAATTCACCCCTCCACTTT	CASSFEGLTNSPLHF
.	.	TRBV19	TRBJ1-1	TGTGCCAGTAGCCCCCGGGAGGGGAACACTGAAGCTTTCTTT	CASSPREGNTEAFF
TRBD2	.	TRBV5-4	TRBJ2-7	TGTGCCAGCAGCTTGGCTAGCGGGGTCTACGAGCAGTACTTC	CASSLASGVYEQYF
TRBD1	few	TRBV25-1	TRBJ2-1	TGTGCCAGCAGTCATCCCGGGACAGGGTTTAAAGGTTTCGATGAGCAGTTCTTC	CASSHPGTGFKGFDEQFF
TRBD1	.	TRBV7-3	TRBJ1-6	TGTGCCAGCAGCGTCGGACAGGGGGCTGAATCACCCCTCCACTTT	CASSVGQGAESPLHF
TRBD1	.	TRBV18	TRBJ2-3	TGTGCCAGCTCACCTCCGACAGGGGGTGAAACAGATACGCAGTATTTT	CASSPPTGGETDTQYF
.	.	TRBV5-1	TRBJ2-3	.	CASSFGPGQGTDTQYF
TRBD1	.	TRBV7-9	TRBJ1-1	TGTGCCAGCAGCTCGAGGGACAGGGTCCCTGAAGCTTTCTTT	CASSSRDRVPEAFF
.	once	TRBV6-5	TRBJ1-2	TGTGCCAGCAGTTACTCGAACCCGGGGGATGGAGTTGGCTACACCTTC	CASSYSNPGDGVGYTF
TRBD1	.	TRBV7-8	TRBJ2-1	TGTGCCAGCAGCACGGGACAGGGCTTGGGGCAGTTCTTC	CASSTGQGLGQFF